This T cell receptor beta chain comes out of a study of blood T cells in healthy people across ages. V lost 7 bases and J 0 bases, leaving 7 bases between the germline ends. The CDR3 is 12 amino acids. Per germline, CDR1 SQVTM and CDR2 ANQGSEA. Next came a second PCR, run for roughly 7 to 12 cycles, which used a sample-barcoded 5' primer along with a J-beta primer mix. TCRdb independently ran MiXCR on the 5' RACE reads; one entry per CDR3 protein. The data hold 780,000 or so distinct CDR3 sequences, with just over 55% observed a single time. V and J are TRBV29-1 and TRBJ2-4, with D uncertain. Sequencing was done on a sample of blood. This sequence was found in a middle-aged man in good health. CDR3: CSGYIAKNIQYF. The CDR3 DNA reads as TGCAGCGGTTACATAGCCAAAAACATTCAGTACTTC.